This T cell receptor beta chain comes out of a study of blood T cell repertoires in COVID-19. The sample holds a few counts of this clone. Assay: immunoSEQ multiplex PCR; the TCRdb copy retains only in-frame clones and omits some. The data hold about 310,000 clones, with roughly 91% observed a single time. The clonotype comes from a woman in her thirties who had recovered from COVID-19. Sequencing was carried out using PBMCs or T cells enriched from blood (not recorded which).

CDR3 in DNA: TGTGCCAGCAGTGGGGGGTCTGAAGCTTTCTTT. Its translation: CASSGGSEAFF. The gene calls are TRBV12-3 or TRBV12-4 and TRBJ1-1, with TRBD1 as a possible D gene (5 bases). V lost 5 bases to trimming and J lost 6 bases, with 7 bases between them. This CDR3 has 11 amino acids.